The sequence of this T cell receptor beta chain was determined in a study of T cell responses to AZD1222 COVID-19 vaccine. Study-wide background: Whether given at about 4 or about 12 weeks, second doses were pooled.

Germline V gives CDR1 WSHSY, CDR2 SAAADI. The CDR3 length is 13 residues. V gave up 8 bases and J gave up 4 bases, with 12 bases separating them. Findings of the study overall: Most donors were white British, females outnumbered males, and clonal diversity was possibly underestimated. Seropositive at baseline were only six or seven AZD1222 recipients. Unmutated regions of variants are reportedly targeted by nearly half of spike-specific TCRs.

Concerning this clone: As yet, its antigen is unknown.

This table comes from immunoSEQ multiplex PCR, and its TCRdb copy is limited to in-frame clones, with some not included. The data show 95,000 to 150,000 clones, around 92% seen once. The clonotype comes from an adult in good health. Sample: peripheral blood, taken on day 0 of AZD1222 vaccination. The chain links TRBV10-2 to TRBJ1-3; D not resolved. As DNA, the CDR3 is TGCGCCAGCGGCTGGGGTTCGGGAAACACCATATATTTT. Translation: CASGWGSGNTIYF.